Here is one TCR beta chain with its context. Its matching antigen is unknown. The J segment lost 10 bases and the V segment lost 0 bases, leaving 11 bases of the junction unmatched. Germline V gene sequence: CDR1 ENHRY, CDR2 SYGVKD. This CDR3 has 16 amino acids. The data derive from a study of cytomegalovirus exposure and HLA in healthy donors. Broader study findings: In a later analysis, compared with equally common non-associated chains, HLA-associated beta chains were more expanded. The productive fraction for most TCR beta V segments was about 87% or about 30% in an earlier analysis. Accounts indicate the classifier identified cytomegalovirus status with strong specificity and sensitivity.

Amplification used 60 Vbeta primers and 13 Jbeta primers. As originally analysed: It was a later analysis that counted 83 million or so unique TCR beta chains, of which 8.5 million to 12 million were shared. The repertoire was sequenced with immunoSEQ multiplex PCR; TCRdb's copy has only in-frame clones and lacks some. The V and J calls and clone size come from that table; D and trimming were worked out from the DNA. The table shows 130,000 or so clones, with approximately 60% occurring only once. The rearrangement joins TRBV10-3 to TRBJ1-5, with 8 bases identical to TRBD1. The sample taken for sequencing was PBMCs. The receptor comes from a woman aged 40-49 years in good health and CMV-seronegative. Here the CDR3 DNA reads TGTGCCATCAGTGAGTCGGTAGGACAGGGCTTTACCCCCCAGCATTTT. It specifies CAISESVGQGFTPQHF.